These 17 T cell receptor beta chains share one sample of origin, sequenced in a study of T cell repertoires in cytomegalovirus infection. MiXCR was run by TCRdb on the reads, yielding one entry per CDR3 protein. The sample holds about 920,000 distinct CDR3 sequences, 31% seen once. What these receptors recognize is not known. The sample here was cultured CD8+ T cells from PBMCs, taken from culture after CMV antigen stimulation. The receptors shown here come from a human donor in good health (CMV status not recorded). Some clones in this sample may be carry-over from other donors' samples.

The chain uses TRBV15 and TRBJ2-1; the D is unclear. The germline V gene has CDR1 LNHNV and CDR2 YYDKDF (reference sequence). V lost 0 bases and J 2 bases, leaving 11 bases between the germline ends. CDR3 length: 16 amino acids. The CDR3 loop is CATSRDVFLPYNEQFF. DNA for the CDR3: TGTGCCACCAGCAGAGACGTTTTTTTGCCCTACAATGAGCAGTTCTTC.

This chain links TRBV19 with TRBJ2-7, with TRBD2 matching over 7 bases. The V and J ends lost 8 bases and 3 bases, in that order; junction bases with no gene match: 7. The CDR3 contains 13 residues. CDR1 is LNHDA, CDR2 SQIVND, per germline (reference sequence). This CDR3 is CASWGGGGYEQYF. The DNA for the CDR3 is TGTGCCAGTTGGGGCGGGGGTGGCTACGAGCAGTACTTC.

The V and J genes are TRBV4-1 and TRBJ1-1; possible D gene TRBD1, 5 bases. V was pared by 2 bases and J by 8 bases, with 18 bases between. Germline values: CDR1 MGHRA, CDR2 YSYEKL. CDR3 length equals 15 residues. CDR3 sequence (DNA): TGCGCCAGCAGCCAAACGATGCAGGAGGGGATAGAAGCTTTCTTT. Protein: CASSQTMQEGIEAFF.

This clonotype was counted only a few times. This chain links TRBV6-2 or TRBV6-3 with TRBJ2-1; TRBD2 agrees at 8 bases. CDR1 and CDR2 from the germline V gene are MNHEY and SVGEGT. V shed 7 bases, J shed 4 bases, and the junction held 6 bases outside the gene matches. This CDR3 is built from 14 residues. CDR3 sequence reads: CASMAGGFYNEQFF. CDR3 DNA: TGTGCCAGCATGGCGGGGGGTTTTTACAATGAGCAGTTCTTC.

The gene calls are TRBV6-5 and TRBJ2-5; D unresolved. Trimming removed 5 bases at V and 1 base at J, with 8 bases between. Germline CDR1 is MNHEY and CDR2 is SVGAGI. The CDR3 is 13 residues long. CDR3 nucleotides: TGTGCCAGCAGTGCCCTCTCCCAAGAGACCCAGTACTTC. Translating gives CASSALSQETQYF.

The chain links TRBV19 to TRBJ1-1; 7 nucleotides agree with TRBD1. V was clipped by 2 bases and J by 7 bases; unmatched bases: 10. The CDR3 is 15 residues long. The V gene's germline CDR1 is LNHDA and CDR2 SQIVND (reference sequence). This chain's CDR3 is CASSIFVTGDGEAFF. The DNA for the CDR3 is TGTGCCAGTAGTATATTCGTAACAGGGGATGGTGAAGCTTTCTTT.

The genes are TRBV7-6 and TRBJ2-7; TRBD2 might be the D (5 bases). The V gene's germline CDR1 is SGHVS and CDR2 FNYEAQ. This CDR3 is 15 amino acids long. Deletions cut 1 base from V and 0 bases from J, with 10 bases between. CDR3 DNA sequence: TGTGCCAGCAGCTTAGAACCGGGGAGCTCCTACGAGCAGTACGTC. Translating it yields CASSLEPGSSYEQYV.

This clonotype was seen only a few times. CDR3 protein: CASSGRDYGYTF. The CDR3 DNA reads as TGTGCCAGCAGTGGACGGGACTATGGCTACACCTTC. The rearrangement joins TRBV6-6 to TRBJ1-2; D unclear. The V end was cut by 5 bases, the J end by 3 bases, with 7 bases between. The CDR3 extends over 12 amino acids. Germline CDR1 MNHNY, CDR2 SVGAGI (reference sequence).

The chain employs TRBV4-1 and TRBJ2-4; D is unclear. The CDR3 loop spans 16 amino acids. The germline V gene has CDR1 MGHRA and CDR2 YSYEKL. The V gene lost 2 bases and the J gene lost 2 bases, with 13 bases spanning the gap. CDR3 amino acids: CASSQPRLGSKNIQYF. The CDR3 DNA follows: TGCGCCAGCAGCCAACCCCGTTTGGGATCCAAAAACATTCAGTACTTC.

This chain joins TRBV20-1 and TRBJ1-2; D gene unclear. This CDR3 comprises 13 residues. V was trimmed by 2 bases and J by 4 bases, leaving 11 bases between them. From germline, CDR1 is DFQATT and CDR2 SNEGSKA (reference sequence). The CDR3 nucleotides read TGCAGTGCTAGAAGGAAGGACGGCTATGGCTACACCTTC. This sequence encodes CSARRKDGYGYTF.

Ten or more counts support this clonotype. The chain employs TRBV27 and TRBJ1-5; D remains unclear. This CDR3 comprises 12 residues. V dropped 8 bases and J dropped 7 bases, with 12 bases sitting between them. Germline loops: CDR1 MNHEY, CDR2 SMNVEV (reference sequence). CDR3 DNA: TGTGCCAGCGGGAGTGGAAACCAGCCCCAGCATTTT. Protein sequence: CASGSGNQPQHF.

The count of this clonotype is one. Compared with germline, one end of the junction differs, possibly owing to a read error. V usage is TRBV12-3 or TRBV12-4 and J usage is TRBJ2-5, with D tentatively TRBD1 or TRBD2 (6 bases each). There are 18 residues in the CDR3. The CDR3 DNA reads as TGTGCCAGCGGTTTTACGATACAGGGTCGTGGGGGGCGAGAGACCCAGTACTTC. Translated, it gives CASGFTIQGRGGRETQYF.

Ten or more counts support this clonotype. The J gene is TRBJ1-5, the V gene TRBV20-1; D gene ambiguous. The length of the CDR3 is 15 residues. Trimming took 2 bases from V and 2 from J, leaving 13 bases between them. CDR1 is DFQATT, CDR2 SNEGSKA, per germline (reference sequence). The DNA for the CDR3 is TGCAGTGCTAGACGACGGGTTGGGGGCAATCAGCCCCAGCATTTT. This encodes CSARRRVGGNQPQHF.

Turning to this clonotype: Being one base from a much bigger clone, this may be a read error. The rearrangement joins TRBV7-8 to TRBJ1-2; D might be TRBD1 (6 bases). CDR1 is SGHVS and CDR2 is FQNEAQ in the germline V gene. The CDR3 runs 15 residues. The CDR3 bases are TGTACCAGCAGCTTCGCTGGGGGCGCATTGGATGGCTACACCTTC. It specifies CTSSFAGGALDGYTF.

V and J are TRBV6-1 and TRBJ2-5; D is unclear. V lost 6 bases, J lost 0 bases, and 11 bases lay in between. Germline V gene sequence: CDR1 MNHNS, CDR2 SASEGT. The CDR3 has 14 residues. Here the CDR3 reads CASRGNQYQETQYF. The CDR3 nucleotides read TGTGCCAGCAGGGGGAACCAGTACCAAGAGACCCAGTACTTC.

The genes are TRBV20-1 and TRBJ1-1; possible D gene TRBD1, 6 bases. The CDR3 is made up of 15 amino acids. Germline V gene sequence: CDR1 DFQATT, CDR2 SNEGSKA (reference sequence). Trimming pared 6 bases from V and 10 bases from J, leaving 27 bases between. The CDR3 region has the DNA TGCAGTGCCAGCACACCCCGGAGGGACATGTTAGGAGCTTTCTTT. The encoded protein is CSASTPRRDMLGAFF.

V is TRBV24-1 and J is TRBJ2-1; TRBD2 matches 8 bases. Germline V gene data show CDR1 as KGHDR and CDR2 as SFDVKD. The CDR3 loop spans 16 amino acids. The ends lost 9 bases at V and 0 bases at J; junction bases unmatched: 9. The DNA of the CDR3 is TGTGCCACCGGGGGAAAAGCGGGGGACTCCTACAATGAGCAGTTCTTC. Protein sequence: CATGGKAGDSYNEQFF.